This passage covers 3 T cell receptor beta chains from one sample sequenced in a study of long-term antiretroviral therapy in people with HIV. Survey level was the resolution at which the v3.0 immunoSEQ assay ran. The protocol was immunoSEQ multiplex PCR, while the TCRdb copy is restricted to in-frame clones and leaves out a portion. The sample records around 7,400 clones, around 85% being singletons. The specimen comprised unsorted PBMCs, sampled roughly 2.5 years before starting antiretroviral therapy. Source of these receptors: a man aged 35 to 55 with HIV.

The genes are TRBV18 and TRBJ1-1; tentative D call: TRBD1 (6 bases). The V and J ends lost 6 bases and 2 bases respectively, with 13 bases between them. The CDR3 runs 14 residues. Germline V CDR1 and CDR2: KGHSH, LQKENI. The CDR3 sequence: CASSLGGGNTEAFF. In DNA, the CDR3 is TGTGCCAGCTCGTTAGGGGGGGGAAACACTGAAGCTTTCTTT. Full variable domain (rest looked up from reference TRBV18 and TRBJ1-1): NAGVMQNPRHLVRRRGQEARLRCSPMKGHSHVYWYRQLPEEGLKFMVYLQKENIIDESGMPKERFSAEFPKEGPSILRIQQVVRGDSAAYFCASSLGGGNTEAFFGQGTRLTVV.

CDR3: CSVEDGQNTEAFF. The CDR3 bases are TGCAGCGTTGAAGACGGGCAGAACACTGAAGCTTTCTTT. V usage is TRBV29-1 and J usage is TRBJ1-1; D gene uncertain. V gave up 0 bases and J gave up 1 base, with 6 bases separating them. CDR3 size: 13 residues. Germline CDR1 is SQVTM and CDR2 is ANQGSEA.

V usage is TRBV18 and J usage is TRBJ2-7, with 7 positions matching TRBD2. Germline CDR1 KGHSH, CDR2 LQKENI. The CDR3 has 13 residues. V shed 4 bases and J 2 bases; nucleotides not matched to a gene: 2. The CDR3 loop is CASSRGGPYEQYF. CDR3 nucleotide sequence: TGTGCCAGCTCACGGGGGGGACCCTACGAGCAGTACTTC. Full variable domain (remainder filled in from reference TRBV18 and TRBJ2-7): NAGVMQNPRHLVRRRGQEARLRCSPMKGHSHVYWYRQLPEEGLKFMVYLQKENIIDESGMPKERFSAEFPKEGPSILRIQQVVRGDSAAYFCASSRGGPYEQYFGPGTRLTVT.